These T cell receptor beta chains were read from a single sample in a study of blood T cell repertoires in COVID-19. The data were produced by immunoSEQ multiplex PCR, yet TCRdb's version contains in-frame clones alone and is incomplete. The sample yields around 140,000 clones, about 75% seen once. Material: PBMCs or T cells enriched from blood (not recorded which). The receptors stem from a woman aged 45-65 years who had recovered from COVID-19. CDR3s include the opening cysteine and the closing phenylalanine or tryptophan. A D gene is named only where the DNA matches it firmly. Size is omitted from some rows. Given values are once, few, many or a class for expanded clones.

TRBJ2-5 TRBD2 NA TRBV5-1 CASSQPGGRETQYF TGCGCCAGCAGCCAGCCGGGGGGTCGTGAGACCCAGTACTTC
TRBJ2-3 TRBD2 NA TRBV7-8 CASSLAGASTDTQYF TGTGCCAGCAGTCTAGCGGGGGCCTCCACAGATACGCAGTATTTT
TRBJ2-2 TRBD2 once TRBV3-1/TRBV3-2 CASSHGGAFLDTGELFF TGTGCCAGCAGCCACGGGGGGGCCTTTTTAGACACCGGGGAGCTGTTTTTT
TRBJ2-2 NA NA TRBV5-1 CASSLRQQNTGELFF TGCGCCAGCAGCTTGCGCCAACAGAACACCGGGGAGCTGTTTTTT
TRBJ1-6 NA NA TRBV3-1/TRBV3-2 CASSRQDNSPLHF TGTGCCAGCAGCCGGCAGGATAATTCACCCCTCCACTTT
TRBJ1-6 NA NA TRBV7-2 CASSSRTGMSSPLHF TGTGCCAGCAGCTCCCGGACCGGGATGAGTTCACCCCTCCACTTT
TRBJ2-1 TRBD2 NA TRBV6-4 CASSDSHSGSGEQFF TGTGCCAGCAGTGACTCTCATAGCGGGAGTGGTGAGCAGTTCTTC
TRBJ1-2 TRBD1 NA TRBV29-1 CSVAAATGGSNYGYTF TGCAGCGTTGCCGCTGCCACAGGGGGCTCGAACTATGGCTACACCTTC
TRBJ2-5 NA NA TRBV6-6 CASSYYRLVKETQYF TGTGCCAGCAGTTACTATAGACTAGTCAAAGAGACCCAGTACTTC
TRBJ2-1 TRBD1 NA TRBV5-1 CASSLVDRGLTYNEQFF TGCGCCAGCAGCTTGGTCGACAGGGGCCTAACCTACAATGAGCAGTTCTTC
TRBJ2-4 NA NA TRBV6-5 CASHPRGANIQYF TGTGCCAGCCACCCCCGGGGGGCCAACATTCAGTACTTC
TRBJ1-5 TRBD1 NA TRBV28 CASSLIPGQGALGNQPQHF TGTGCCAGCAGTTTAATTCCGGGACAGGGGGCTCTAGGGAATCAGCCCCAGCATTTT
TRBJ2-3 TRBD1 NA TRBV18 CASSPQDRVSTDTQYF TGTGCCAGCTCACCCCAGGACAGGGTCAGCACAGATACGCAGTATTTT
TRBJ1-5 NA NA TRBV6-6 CASSYSSRGNNQPQHF TGTGCCAGCAGTTACTCCTCCAGGGGCAACAATCAGCCCCAGCATTTT
TRBJ1-4 NA NA TRBV5-1 CASSLGREGRNEKLFF TGCGCCAGCAGCTTGGGCCGGGAAGGGAGAAACGAAAAACTGTTTTTT
TRBJ2-1 NA few TRBV6-5 CASSYTTSYNEQFF TGTGCCAGCAGTTACACCACATCCTACAATGAGCAGTTCTTC
TRBJ1-3 NA NA TRBV5-8 CASRRRTGSSGNTIYF TGTGCCAGCCGACGAAGAACAGGTAGCTCTGGAAACACCATATATTTT
TRBJ1-6 NA NA TRBV4-1 CASSQGPADSPLHF TGCGCCAGCAGCCAAGGGCCCGCGGATTCACCCCTCCACTTT
TRBJ2-3 TRBD2 NA TRBV7-9 CASSLLAGGADTQYF TGTGCCAGCAGCCTCCTTGCGGGAGGAGCAGATACGCAGTATTTT
TRBJ2-7 NA NA TRBV12-5 CASGLRGGQKPYEQYF TGTGCTAGTGGTTTGAGAGGTGGACAAAAGCCCTACGAGCAGTACTTC
TRBJ2-2 TRBD1 NA TRBV5-1 CASRSPGQSNTGELFF TGCGCCAGCAGGTCACCGGGACAGTCGAACACCGGGGAGCTGTTTTTT
TRBJ1-6 NA NA TRBV5-5 CASSLENFDNSPLHF TGTGCCAGCAGCCTAGAGAATTTTGATAATTCACCCCTCCACTTT
TRBJ2-5 NA NA TRBV19 CASSKGLRYQETQYF TGTGCCAGTAGTAAGGGGCTCCGGTACCAAGAGACCCAGTACTTC
TRBJ2-3 TRBD2 NA TRBV7-3 CASSSKGGADTQYF TGTGCCAGCAGCTCAAAGGGAGGGGCAGATACGCAGTATTTT
TRBJ1-4 NA NA TRBV11-2 CASSPAGGAGKLFF TGTGCCAGCAGCCCTGCCGGGGGAGCAGGAAAACTGTTTTTT
TRBJ1-2 NA NA TRBV12-3/TRBV12-4 CASSLAWENGYTF TGTGCCAGCAGTTTAGCTTGGGAGAATGGCTACACCTTC
TRBJ2-7 NA NA TRBV3-1/TRBV3-2 CALPYEQYF TGTGCCCTCCCCTACGAGCAGTACTTC
TRBJ2-5 TRBD1 NA TRBV2 CASRAGTGRKETQYF TGTGCCAGCAGAGCAGGGACAGGGAGAAAAGAGACCCAGTACTTC
TRBJ1-4 NA NA TRBV18 CASSPPSAGVDHEKLFF TGTGCCAGCTCACCACCATCAGCAGGGGTGGATCATGAAAAACTGTTTTTT
TRBJ2-1 TRBD1 NA TRBV11-1 CASSLGQGYNEQFF TGTGCCAGCAGCTTAGGACAGGGGTACAATGAGCAGTTCTTC
TRBJ1-2 TRBD1 NA TRBV28 CASSLTGEYGYTF TGTGCCAGCAGTTTAACAGGGGAGTATGGCTACACCTTC
TRBJ2-7 NA NA TRBV4-2 CASSQGASWSGTYEQYF TGTGCCAGCAGCCAGGGGGCCTCTTGGTCTGGAACCTACGAGCAGTACTTC
TRBJ1-6 TRBD1 NA TRBV4-1 CASSRGQDSSPLHF TGCGCCAGCAGCCGAGGACAGGATAGTTCACCCCTCCACTTT
TRBJ1-2 TRBD1 many TRBV2 CARRRQGSYGYTF TGTGCCAGGAGAAGACAGGGTAGCTATGGCTACACCTTC
TRBJ2-7 TRBD1 NA TRBV5-4 CASSLVTGAVGEQYF TGTGCCAGCAGCTTGGTCACAGGGGCTGTTGGGGAGCAGTACTTC
TRBJ2-1 NA NA TRBV4-2 CASSQDSRGSYNEQFF TGTGCCAGCAGCCAAGATAGCAGAGGCTCCTACAATGAGCAGTTCTTC
TRBJ2-5 NA NA TRBV7-8 CASSPGHTEETQYF TGTGCCAGCAGCCCCGGACATACCGAAGAGACCCAGTACTTC
TRBJ1-6 NA NA TRBV5-4 CASSPTPGGNSPLHF TGTGCCAGCAGCCCGACTCCGGGGGGGAATTCACCCCTCCACTTT
TRBJ2-2 TRBD2 NA TRBV7-2 CASSLGQAGRAGELFF TGTGCCAGCAGCTTAGGTCAAGCGGGAAGGGCCGGGGAGCTGTTTTTT
TRBJ1-1 TRBD1 NA TRBV6-6 CASTQKQGGDTEAFF TGTGCCAGCACACAGAAACAGGGGGGGGACACTGAAGCTTTCTTT
TRBJ2-1 TRBD2 once TRBV30 CAWSVLGGGPNEQFF TGTGCCTGGAGTGTACTGGGGGGAGGGCCAAATGAGCAGTTCTTC
TRBJ2-5 NA NA TRBV12-3/TRBV12-4 CASSPASVQYF TGTGCCAGCAGTCCAGCGAGTGTCCAGTACTTC
TRBJ1-3 NA NA TRBV4-1 CASSQERVSGNTIYF TGCGCCAGCAGCCAAGAGAGGGTCTCTGGAAACACCATATATTTT
TRBJ2-5 TRBD1 NA TRBV7-3 CASSPRDRGATQYF TGTGCCAGCAGCCCCCGAGACAGGGGGGCGACCCAGTACTTC
TRBJ2-1 TRBD2 NA TRBV5-1 CASSLEGLAGYNEQFF TGCGCCAGCAGCTTGGAGGGACTAGCGGGATACAATGAGCAGTTCTTC
TRBJ2-1 TRBD2 NA TRBV10-1 CASSESRTSGDNEQFF TGCGCCAGCAGTGAGTCGAGGACTAGCGGGGACAATGAGCAGTTCTTC
TRBJ1-5 NA NA TRBV14 CASSRDPQGTQHF TGTGCCAGCAGCCGGGACCCTCAGGGGACCCAGCATTTT
TRBJ2-2 NA once TRBV9 CASSVGVGRSTGELFF TGTGCCAGCAGCGTAGGTGTGGGCCGCAGCACCGGGGAGCTGTTTTTT
TRBJ1-2 NA NA TRBV23-1 CASSQSPAGNYGYTF TGCGCCAGCAGTCAATCGCCGGCGGGTAACTATGGCTACACCTTC
TRBJ1-1 NA NA TRBV19 CASSIGDNVRTEAFF TGTGCCAGTAGTATAGGAGACAACGTAAGAACTGAAGCTTTCTTT
TRBJ2-7 TRBD1 NA TRBV5-1 CASSPTGASSGEQYF TGCGCCAGCAGCCCAACAGGGGCTAGCTCGGGGGAGCAGTACTTC
TRBJ1-3 TRBD1 NA TRBV9 CASSSLGQGALRSGNTIYF TGTGCCAGCAGCTCTCTGGGACAGGGGGCCCTGCGCTCTGGAAACACCATATATTTT
TRBJ1-2 NA NA TRBV24-1 CATSDWADYGYTF TGTGCCACCAGTGATTGGGCCGACTATGGCTACACCTTC
TRBJ2-1 TRBD1 NA TRBV5-5 CASSFERQGSYNEQFF TGTGCCAGCAGCTTTGAGCGACAGGGCTCCTACAATGAGCAGTTCTTC
TRBJ2-5 TRBD2 once TRBV18 CASSLYTSGEETQYF TGTGCCAGCTCCCTGTACACTAGCGGAGAAGAGACCCAGTACTTC
TRBJ1-1 NA NA TRBV6-5 CASSRGPNTEAFF TGTGCCAGCAGTAGGGGTCCCAACACTGAAGCTTTCTTT
TRBJ1-2 NA NA TRBV30 CAWSVFGGYGYTF TGTGCCTGGAGTGTTTTCGGGGGCTATGGCTACACCTTC
TRBJ2-2 NA once TRBV10-1 CASSERLSGYTGELFF TGCGCCAGCAGTGAAAGGTTATCGGGGTACACCGGGGAGCTGTTTTTT
TRBJ2-5 NA NA TRBV4-1 CASSQVSQETQYF TGCGCCAGCAGCCAAGTTTCTCAGGAGACCCAGTACTTC